These 19 T cell receptor beta chains were sequenced from one sample in a study of STAT5B mutations in CD4+ large granular lymphocyte leukemia (dated by TCRdb to between 2021 and 2024). Libraries were built with the immunoSEQ multiplex PCR assay. TCRdb took this table from immuneACCESS and kept in-frame rearrangements with V and J called. Such tables lack part of the clones; where checked against another copy, unresolved V genes explain under half of the gap, and the rest is unexplained. For this sample there are some 30,000 clones; around 66% appear just once. Less than 0.5% of the sample goes to the ten largest clones. The sample comprised CD4+ T cells from blood buffy coats. Receptors originate from a human donor in good health.

The chain has TRBV10-3 and TRBJ2-7, with 12 bases fitting TRBD2. Trimming removed 2 bases from V and 2 bases from J; junction bases left unmatched: 1. The CDR3 loop spans 15 amino acids. Germline CDR1 ENHRY, CDR2 SYGVKD. The CDR3 DNA follows: TGTGCCATCAGTGAGCTAGCGGGGGGGGCCTACGAGCAGTACTTC. Translated: CAISELAGGAYEQYF.

The V gene is TRBV12-5, the J gene TRBJ2-3; D is perhaps TRBD1 (5 bases). V was trimmed by 3 bases and J by 0 bases, leaving 16 bases between them. Per germline, CDR1 LGHNT and CDR2 FRNRAP. The CDR3 totals 17 residues. CDR3 DNA: TGTGCTAGTGGTTTCCGACAGCATGTGTCAAGCACAGATACGCAGTATTTT. Residues: CASGFRQHVSSTDTQYF.

V gene TRBV10-3 combines with J gene TRBJ2-5; 8 nucleotides match TRBD2. Germline V gene sequence: CDR1 ENHRY, CDR2 SYGVKD. CDR3 length: 13 residues. The V segment lost 6 bases and the J segment 5 bases; nucleotides outside the gene matches: 5. The CDR3 DNA reads as TGTGCCATCAGCCTTAGCGGGGCGGAGACCCAGTACTTC. It yields the protein CAISLSGAETQYF.

The chain couples TRBV5-6 to TRBJ2-2, with D uncertain. This CDR3 is built from 15 residues. Germline lookup yields CDR1 SGHDT and CDR2 YYEEEE. V lost 1 base, J lost 0 bases, and 7 bases lay in between. The CDR3 DNA reads TGTGCCAGCAGCTTGAACGCAGCGAACACCGGGGAGCTGTTTTTT. Amino acids: CASSLNAANTGELFF. Using reference TRBV5-6 and TRBJ2-2 for the parts outside the CDR3, the full variable domain is DAGVTQSPTHLIKTRGQQVTLRCSPKSGHDTVSWYQQALGQGPQFIFQYYEEEERQRGNFPDRFSGHQFPNYSSELNVNALLLGDSALYLCASSLNAANTGELFFGEGSRLTVL.

The chain links TRBV5-6 to TRBJ1-2; no clear D gene. CDR1 is SGHDT and CDR2 is YYEEEE in the germline V gene. The CDR3 length is 11 residues. The V end was cut by 0 bases, the J end by 14 bases, with 11 bases between. CDR3 bases: TGTGCCAGCAGCTTGGGCCCCGCGGGGACCTTC. Amino acids: CASSLGPAGTF.

The CDR3 region has the DNA TGTGCCAGCAGCCCGGCAGCTAACTACGAGCAGTACTTC. As protein: CASSPAANYEQYF. The chain uses TRBV11-3 and TRBJ2-7; the D is unclear. Germline CDR1 SGHNT, CDR2 YENEEA. With 5 bases removed from V and 3 bases from J, the gap between germline ends came to 11 bases. The CDR3 is made up of 13 amino acids.

This clone appeared a few times. The chain combines TRBV5-1 with TRBJ2-2; 9 nucleotides line up with TRBD2. The CDR3 has 18 amino acids. Germline assignment: CDR1 SGHRS and CDR2 YFSETQ. The ends lost 0 bases at V and 0 bases at J; junction bases unmatched: 6. The CDR3 loop is CASSLVFSGGSNTGELFF. DNA for the CDR3: TGCGCCAGCAGCTTGGTGTTTAGCGGGGGATCGAACACCGGGGAGCTGTTTTTT.

The rearrangement uses TRBV9 and TRBJ2-3; D assignment may be TRBD1 or TRBD2 (7 bases each). V was trimmed by 2 bases and J by 2 bases, leaving 27 bases between them. This CDR3 region has 20 residues. From germline, CDR1 is SGDLS and CDR2 YYNGEE. CDR3 in amino acids: CASSVGTGVGGVVNTDTQYF. The CDR3 DNA reads TGTGCCAGCAGCGTGGGCACAGGGGTGGGGGGGGTTGTGAACACAGATACGCAGTATTTT.

The chain couples TRBV6-5 to TRBJ2-1; 12 bases agree with TRBD2. The CDR3 spans 15 residues. CDR1 is MNHEY and CDR2 is SVGAGI in the germline V gene. V lost 6 bases and J lost 8; bases outside the gene matches: 8. The chain's CDR3 is CASRRLAGAGDEQFF. Written as DNA, the CDR3 is TGTGCCAGCAGAAGACTAGCGGGGGCTGGGGATGAGCAGTTCTTC.

The chain links TRBV6-5 to TRBJ1-1, with unresolved D. Germline CDR1 reads MNHEY; CDR2 reads SVGAGI. V lost 6 bases and J 1 base, leaving 15 bases between the germline ends. The CDR3 extends over 15 amino acids. CDR3 coding DNA: TGTGCCAGCAGACCTTTAACCAGAGGGAACACTGAAGCTTTCTTT. This translates into CASRPLTRGNTEAFF.

This chain uses TRBV6-5 with TRBJ1-1; possibly TRBD1 for D (6 bases). CDR3 length equals 14 residues. V was trimmed by 6 bases and J by 3 bases, leaving 14 bases between them. From germline, CDR1 is MNHEY and CDR2 SVGAGI. CDR3 sequence (DNA): TGTGCCAGCAGCCTACAGGGCGGGGACACTGAAGCTTTCTTT. This gives the protein CASSLQGGDTEAFF.

The chain is built from TRBV30 and TRBJ1-5; D not certain. The V and J ends lost 4 bases and 9 bases respectively, with 13 bases between them. The germline gives CDR1 GTSNPN, CDR2 SVGIG (reference sequence). The CDR3 loop spans 12 amino acids. In DNA, the CDR3 is TGTGCCTGGAATATGGCCGGGCGGCCCCAGCATTTT. Amino acids: CAWNMAGRPQHF. Combining the CDR3 with reference TRBV30 and TRBJ1-5 gives the whole variable domain SQTIHQWPATLVQPVGSPLSLECTVEGTSNPNLYWYRQAAGRGLQLLFYSVGIGQISSEVPQNLSASRPQDRQFILSSKKLLLSDSGFYLCAWNMAGRPQHFGDGTRLSIL.

This clone was picked up a small number of times. The chain employs TRBV7-2 and TRBJ1-2, with unresolved D. CDR1 is SGHTA, CDR2 FQGNSA, per germline. The CDR3 contains 14 residues. V lost 1 base and J lost 4, with 10 bases in between. In DNA, the CDR3 is TGTGCCAGCAGCTTAGGGGGATCCTCCTATGGCTACACCTTC. Translation: CASSLGGSSYGYTF.

The chain recombines TRBV6-1 with TRBJ2-3; D is perhaps TRBD1 or TRBD2 (5 bases each). Trimming removed 1 base from V and 0 bases from J, with 11 bases in between. Germline V gene sequence: CDR1 MNHNS, CDR2 SASEGT. The CDR3 runs to 16 residues. Here the CDR3 DNA reads TGTGCCAGCAGTGAAGTGTGGGGGTCTAGCACAGATACGCAGTATTTT. Protein product: CASSEVWGSSTDTQYF.

The rearrangement uses TRBV5-6 and TRBJ2-7; 10 bases fit TRBD2. From germline, CDR1 is SGHDT and CDR2 YYEEEE. Trimming cost V 5 bases and J 3 bases; bases outside gene matches: 11. The CDR3 spans 16 residues. CDR3 in amino acids: CASRPLAASGGYEQYF. The CDR3 nucleotides read TGTGCCAGCAGGCCTTTGGCGGCTAGCGGGGGCTACGAGCAGTACTTC.

This chain connects TRBV7-9 to TRBJ2-3; possibly TRBD1 for D (6 bases). Trimming left V 4 bases short and J 0 bases short, with 11 bases between. Germline V gene data show CDR1 as SEHNR and CDR2 as FQNEAQ (reference sequence). This CDR3 has 15 residues. Here the CDR3 DNA reads TGTGCCAGCAGCTCCCGGACAGTTAGCACAGATACGCAGTATTTT. Translation gives CASSSRTVSTDTQYF.

The rearrangement joins TRBV28 to TRBJ2-5; 10 bases are a match to TRBD1. This CDR3 is built from 14 residues. Germline CDR1 is MDHEN and CDR2 is SYDVKM. V lost 6 bases, J lost 5 bases, and 6 bases stayed unmatched. DNA for the CDR3: TGTGCCAGCAGGTTGACAGGGGGCTTCGAGACCCAGTACTTC. Translated: CASRLTGGFETQYF.

The genes are TRBV7-2 and TRBJ2-7; TRBD1 might be the D (6 bases). V gave up 3 bases and J gave up 3 bases, with 9 bases separating them. This CDR3 comprises 13 residues. Germline CDR1 and CDR2: SGHTA and FQGNSA. The CDR3 coding sequence is TGTGCCAGCAGCTTTTCAGGGGTCTACGAGCAGTACTTC. This codes for CASSFSGVYEQYF.

This chain joins TRBV19 and TRBJ1-3, with TRBD1 identical over 7 bases. CDR1 is LNHDA, CDR2 SQIVND, per germline (reference sequence). The length of the CDR3 is 13 residues. CDR3 DNA: TGTGCTACCCAGGGGGTAGCTGGAAACACCATATATTTT. Translated, it gives CATQGVAGNTIYF.